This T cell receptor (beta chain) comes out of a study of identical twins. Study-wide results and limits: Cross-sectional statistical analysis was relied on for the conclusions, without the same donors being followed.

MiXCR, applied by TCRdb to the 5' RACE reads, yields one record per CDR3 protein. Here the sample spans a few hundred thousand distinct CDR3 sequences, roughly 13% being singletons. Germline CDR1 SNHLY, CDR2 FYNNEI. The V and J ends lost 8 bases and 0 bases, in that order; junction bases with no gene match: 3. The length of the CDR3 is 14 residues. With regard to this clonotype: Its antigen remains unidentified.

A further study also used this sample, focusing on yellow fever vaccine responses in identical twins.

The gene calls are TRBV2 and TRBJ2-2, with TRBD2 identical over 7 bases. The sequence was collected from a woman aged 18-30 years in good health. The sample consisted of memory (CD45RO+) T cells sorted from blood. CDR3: CASRGLANTGELFF. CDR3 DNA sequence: TGTGCCAGCCGAGGACTAGCGAACACCGGGGAGCTGTTTTTT.